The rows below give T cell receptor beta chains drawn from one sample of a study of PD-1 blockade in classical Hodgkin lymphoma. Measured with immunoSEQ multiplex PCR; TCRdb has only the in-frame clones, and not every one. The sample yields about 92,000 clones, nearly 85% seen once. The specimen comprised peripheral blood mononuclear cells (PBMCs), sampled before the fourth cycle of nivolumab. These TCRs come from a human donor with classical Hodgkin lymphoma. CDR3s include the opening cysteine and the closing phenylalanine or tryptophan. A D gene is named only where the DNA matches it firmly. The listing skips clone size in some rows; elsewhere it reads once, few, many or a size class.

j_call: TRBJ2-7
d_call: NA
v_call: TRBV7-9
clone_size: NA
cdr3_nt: TGTGCCAGCAGCCAAGGTGGCGAGCAGTACTTC
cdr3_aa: CASSQGGEQYF

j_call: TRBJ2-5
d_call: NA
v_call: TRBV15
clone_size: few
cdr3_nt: TGTGCCACCAGCAGAGTTGGTCCTTTCCGGGAGACCCAGTACTTC
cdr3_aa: CATSRVGPFRETQYF

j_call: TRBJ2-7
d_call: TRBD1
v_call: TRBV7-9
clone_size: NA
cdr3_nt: TGTGCCAGCAGCCGGGACAGGACTCGGTACTTC
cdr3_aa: CASSRDRTRYF

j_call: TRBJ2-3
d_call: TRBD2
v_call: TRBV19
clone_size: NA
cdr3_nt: TGTGCCAGTAGGGGCCTGAGCGGGAGAGATACGCAGTATTTT
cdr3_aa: CASRGLSGRDTQYF

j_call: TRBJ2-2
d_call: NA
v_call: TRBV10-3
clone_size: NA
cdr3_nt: TGTGCCATCAGTGAACGACAGGACACCGGGGAGCTGTTTTTT
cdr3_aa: CAISERQDTGELFF

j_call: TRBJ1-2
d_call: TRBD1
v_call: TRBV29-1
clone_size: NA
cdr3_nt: TGCAGCGTTGAAGTTAGGGACAGGGGTGCCTATGGCTACACCTTC
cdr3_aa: CSVEVRDRGAYGYTF

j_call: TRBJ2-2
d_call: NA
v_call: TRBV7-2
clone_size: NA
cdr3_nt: TGTGCCAGCAGCCCGACGAACACCGGGGAGCTGTTTTTT
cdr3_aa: CASSPTNTGELFF

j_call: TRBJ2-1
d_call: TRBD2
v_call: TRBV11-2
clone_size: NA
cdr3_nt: TGTGCCAGCAGCTCAGGACTAGCAGTCTACAATGAGCAGTTCTTC
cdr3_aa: CASSSGLAVYNEQFF

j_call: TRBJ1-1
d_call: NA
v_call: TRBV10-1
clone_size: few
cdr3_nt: TGCGCCAGCACCCCGGGACAACACCCGAACACTGAAGCTTTCTTT
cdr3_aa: CASTPGQHPNTEAFF

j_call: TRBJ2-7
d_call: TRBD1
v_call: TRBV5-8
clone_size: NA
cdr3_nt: TGTGCCAGCAGCTTGGGCCGGGACAGGGCAATTGACGAGCAGTACTTC
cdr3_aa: CASSLGRDRAIDEQYF

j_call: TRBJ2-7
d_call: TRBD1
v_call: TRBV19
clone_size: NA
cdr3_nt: TGTGCCAGGACGGACAGGGCCCACGAGCAGTACTTC
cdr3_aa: CARTDRAHEQYF

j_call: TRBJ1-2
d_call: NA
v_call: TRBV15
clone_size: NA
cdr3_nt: TGTGCCACCAGCAGAGATCGCGGTGTCCCTCTGCAGTCTGACACCTTC
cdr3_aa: CATSRDRGVPLQSDTF

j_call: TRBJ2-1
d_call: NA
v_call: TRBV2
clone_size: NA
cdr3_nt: TGTGCCAGCAGTGAATCGGGCGGGATCCCCTACAATGAGCAGTTCTTC
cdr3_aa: CASSESGGIPYNEQFF

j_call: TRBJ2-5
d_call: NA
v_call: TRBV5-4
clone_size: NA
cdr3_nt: TGTGCCAGCAGCTTTTACGGGGTTGAAGAGACCCAGTACTTC
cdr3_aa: CASSFYGVEETQYF

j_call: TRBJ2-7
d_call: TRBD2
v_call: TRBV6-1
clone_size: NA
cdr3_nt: TGTGCCAGCAGTGCCCTGGCACTAGCGGGTCTCTACGAGCAGTACTTC
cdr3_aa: CASSALALAGLYEQYF

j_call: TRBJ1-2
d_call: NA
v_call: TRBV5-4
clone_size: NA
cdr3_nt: TGTGCCAGCAGCTCGGGCGGCAGGCAATCCTATGGCTACACCTTC
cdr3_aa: CASSSGGRQSYGYTF

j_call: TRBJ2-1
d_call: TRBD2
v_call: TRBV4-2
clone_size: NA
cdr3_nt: TGTGCCAGCAGCCAATCCGGGACTAGCGGATACAATGAGCAGTTCTTC
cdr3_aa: CASSQSGTSGYNEQFF

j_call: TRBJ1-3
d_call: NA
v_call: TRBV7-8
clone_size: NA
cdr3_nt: TGTGCCAGCAGCTTGAGATCAGGAGAACTTTCTGGAAACACCATATATTTT
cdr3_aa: CASSLRSGELSGNTIYF

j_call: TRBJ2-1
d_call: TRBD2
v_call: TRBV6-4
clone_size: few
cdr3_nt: TGTGCCAGCAGTCCAACCGGGACTAGCATGTTCTTC
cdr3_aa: CASSPTGTSMFF

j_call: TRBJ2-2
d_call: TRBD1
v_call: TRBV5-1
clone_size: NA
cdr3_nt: TGCGCCAGCAGCTTCGGACAGGGGGCCACCGGGGAGCTGTTTTTT
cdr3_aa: CASSFGQGATGELFF

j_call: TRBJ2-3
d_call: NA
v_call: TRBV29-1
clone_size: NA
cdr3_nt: TGCAGCGGGACCCCTGGGGGAATATTAGATACGCAGTATTTT
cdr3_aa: CSGTPGGILDTQYF

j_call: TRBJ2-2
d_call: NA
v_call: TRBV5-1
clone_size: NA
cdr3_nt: TGCGCCAGCAGCTTGTCGGGAGACCCCACCGGGGAGCTGTTTTTT
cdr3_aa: CASSLSGDPTGELFF

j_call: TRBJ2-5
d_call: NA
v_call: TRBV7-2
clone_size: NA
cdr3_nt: TGTGCCAGCAGCTTAGCGTTTGCCATGGCTAGCGTAGAAGAGACCCAGTACTTC
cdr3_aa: CASSLAFAMASVEETQYF

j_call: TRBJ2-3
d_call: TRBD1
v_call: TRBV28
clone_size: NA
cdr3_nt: TGTGCCAGCAGTTTGAACAGGGGGTGGAGCACAGATACGCAGTATTTT
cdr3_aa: CASSLNRGWSTDTQYF

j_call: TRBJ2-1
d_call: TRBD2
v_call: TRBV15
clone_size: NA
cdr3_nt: TGTGCCACCAGCAGAGATCGCGGGAGTGAGCAGTTCTTC
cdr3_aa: CATSRDRGSEQFF

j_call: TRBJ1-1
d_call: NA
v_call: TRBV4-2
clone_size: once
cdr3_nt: TGTGCCAGCACACGGGAGACCTTCGCTGAAGCTTTCTTT
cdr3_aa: CASTRETFAEAFF

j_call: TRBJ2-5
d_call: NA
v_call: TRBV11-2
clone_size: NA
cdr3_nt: TGTGCCAGCAGCTTAGGTCTTAGGCGACTGGTGGGTGGAGAGACCCAGTACTTC
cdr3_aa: CASSLGLRRLVGGETQYF

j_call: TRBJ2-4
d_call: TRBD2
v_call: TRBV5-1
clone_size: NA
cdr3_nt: TGCGCCAGCAGCTTGCTGGGGGGGAAAGCCAAAAACATTCAGTACTTC
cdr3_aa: CASSLLGGKAKNIQYF

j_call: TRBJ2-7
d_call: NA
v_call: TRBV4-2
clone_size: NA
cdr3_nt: TGTGCCAGCAGCTTGCACTCCTACGAGCAGTACTTC
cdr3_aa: CASSLHSYEQYF

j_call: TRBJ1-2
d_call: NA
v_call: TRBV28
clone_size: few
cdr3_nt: TGTGCCAGCAGTTTACGGTACGGCTACACCTTC
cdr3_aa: CASSLRYGYTF

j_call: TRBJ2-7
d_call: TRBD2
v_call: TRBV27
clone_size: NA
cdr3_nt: TGTGCCAGCAGTTTATCACTAGCGGGAGGCTACGAGCAGTACTTC
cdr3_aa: CASSLSLAGGYEQYF

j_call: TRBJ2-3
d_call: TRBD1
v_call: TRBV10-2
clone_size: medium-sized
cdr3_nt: TGCGCCAGCAGTGTATCGGGATCAGGGGGTTACGGCACAGATACGCAGTATTTT
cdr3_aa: CASSVSGSGGYGTDTQYF

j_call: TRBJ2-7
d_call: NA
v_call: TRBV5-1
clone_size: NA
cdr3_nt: TGCGCCAGCAGCCCTTCAGGCGAATCAAGGTACGAGCAGTACTTC
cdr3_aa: CASSPSGESRYEQYF

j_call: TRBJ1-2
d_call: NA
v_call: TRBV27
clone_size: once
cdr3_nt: TGTGCCAGCCACTGGCGGGGGCCTTTTTATGGCTACACCTTC
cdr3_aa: CASHWRGPFYGYTF

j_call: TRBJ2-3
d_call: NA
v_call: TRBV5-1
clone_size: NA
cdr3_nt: TGCGCCAGCAGCTTGTCGTCGGGCACAGATACGCAGTATTTT
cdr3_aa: CASSLSSGTDTQYF

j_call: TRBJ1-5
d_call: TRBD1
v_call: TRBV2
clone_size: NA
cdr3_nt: TGTGCCAGCAGGGACAGGGTGGGTCAGCCCCAGCATTTT
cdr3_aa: CASRDRVGQPQHF

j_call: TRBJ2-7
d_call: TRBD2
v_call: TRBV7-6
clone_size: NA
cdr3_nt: TGTGCCAGCAGCTTAGCGCCGTCAGCGGGAGGGCTCTACGAGCAGTACTTC
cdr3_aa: CASSLAPSAGGLYEQYF

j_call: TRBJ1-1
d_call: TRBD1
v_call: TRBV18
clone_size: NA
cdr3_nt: TGTGCCAGCTCACCTCCGGGACAGGGATATAGCACTGAAGCTTTCTTT
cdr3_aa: CASSPPGQGYSTEAFF